The table lists the clone carrying this TCR beta chain with a few counts. The antigen remains unidentified. The data are from a study of cytomegalovirus exposure and HLA in healthy donors. CDR1 and CDR2 from the germline V gene are MNHEY and SMNVEV (reference sequence). The CDR3 contains 15 residues. J lost 6 bases, V lost 4 bases, and 10 bases had no gene match. The PCR ran on 60 Vbeta and 13 Jbeta primers. Using immunoSEQ multiplex PCR, the repertoire was profiled, and TCRdb retains in-frame clones only, with some absent. The data show approximately 160,000 clones, roughly two thirds seen once. General study findings and limits: For most subjects, TCR beta sequences were reported to predict HLA-A and HLA-B alleles with accuracy. Presence/absence analyses assumed roughly uniform sequencing depth across donors. There were reportedly fewer N-insertions in an Asian-associated ancestry cluster than the roughly 610-donor mean, in a later analysis.

The gene calls are TRBV27 and TRBJ2-7, with TRBD1 identical over 9 bases. The sample comprised PBMCs. The TCR sequence derives from a woman in her late teens or twenties in good health and CMV-seropositive. The CDR3 sequence is CASSSRPGTGIEQYF. The CDR3 bases are TGTGCCAGCAGTTCCCGTCCCGGGACAGGGATCGAGCAGTACTTC.